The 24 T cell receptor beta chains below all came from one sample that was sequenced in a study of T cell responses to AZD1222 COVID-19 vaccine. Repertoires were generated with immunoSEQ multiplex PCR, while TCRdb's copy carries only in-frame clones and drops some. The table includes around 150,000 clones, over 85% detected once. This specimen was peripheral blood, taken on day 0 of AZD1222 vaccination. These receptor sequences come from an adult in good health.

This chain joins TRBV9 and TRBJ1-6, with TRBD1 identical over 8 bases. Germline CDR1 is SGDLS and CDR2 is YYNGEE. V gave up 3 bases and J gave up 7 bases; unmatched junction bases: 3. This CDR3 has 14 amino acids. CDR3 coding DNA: TGTGCCAGCAGCGCCAGACAGGGGAATTCACCCCTCCACTTT. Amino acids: CASSARQGNSPLHF.

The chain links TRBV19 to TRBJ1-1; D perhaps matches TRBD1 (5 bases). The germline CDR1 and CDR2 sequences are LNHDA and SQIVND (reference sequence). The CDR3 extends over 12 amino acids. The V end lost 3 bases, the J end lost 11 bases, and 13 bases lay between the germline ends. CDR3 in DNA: TGTGCCAGTAGTATGGGGGGGTACGCCGCTTTCTTT. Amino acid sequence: CASSMGGYAAFF.

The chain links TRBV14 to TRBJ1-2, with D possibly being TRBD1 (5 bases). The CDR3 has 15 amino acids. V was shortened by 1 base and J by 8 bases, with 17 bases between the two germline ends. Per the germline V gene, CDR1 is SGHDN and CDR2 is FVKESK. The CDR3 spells CASSQAGQAKSGYTF. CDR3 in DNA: TGTGCCAGCAGCCAAGCAGGGCAGGCAAAGTCCGGCTACACCTTC.

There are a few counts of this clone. The CDR3 DNA is TGTGCCAGCATAAACGTGGCGAATGAGCAGTTCTTC. Encoded protein: CASINVANEQFF. The chain has TRBV6-5 and TRBJ2-1, with unresolved D. Germline lookup yields CDR1 MNHEY and CDR2 SVGAGI. Trimming shortened V by 7 bases and J by 7 bases, and 11 bases separated the two germline ends. The CDR3 is 12 amino acids.

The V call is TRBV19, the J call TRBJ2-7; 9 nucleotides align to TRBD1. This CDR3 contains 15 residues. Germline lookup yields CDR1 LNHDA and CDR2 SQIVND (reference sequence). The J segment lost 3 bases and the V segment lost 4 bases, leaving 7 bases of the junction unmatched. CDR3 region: CASSKTTGGLYEQYF. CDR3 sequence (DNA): TGTGCCAGTAGTAAGACGACAGGGGGTCTCTACGAGCAGTACTTC.

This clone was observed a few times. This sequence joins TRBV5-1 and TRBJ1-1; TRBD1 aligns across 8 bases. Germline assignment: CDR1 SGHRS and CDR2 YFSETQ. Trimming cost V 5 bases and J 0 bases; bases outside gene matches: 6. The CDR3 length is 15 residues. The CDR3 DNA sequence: TGCGCCAGCAGGGCAGGGGACAGGATGAACACTGAAGCTTTCTTT. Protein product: CASRAGDRMNTEAFF.

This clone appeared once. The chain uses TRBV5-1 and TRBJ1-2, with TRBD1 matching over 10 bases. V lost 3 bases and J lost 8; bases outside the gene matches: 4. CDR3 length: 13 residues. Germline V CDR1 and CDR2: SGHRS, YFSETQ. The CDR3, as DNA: TGCGCCAGCAGCTACGGGACAGGGGACGGCTACACCTTC. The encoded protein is CASSYGTGDGYTF.

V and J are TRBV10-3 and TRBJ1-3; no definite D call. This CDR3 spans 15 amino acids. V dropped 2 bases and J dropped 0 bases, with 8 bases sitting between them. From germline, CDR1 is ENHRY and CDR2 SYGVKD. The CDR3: CAISEPVGSGNTIYF. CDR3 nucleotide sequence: TGTGCCATCAGTGAGCCCGTGGGCTCTGGAAACACCATATATTTT.

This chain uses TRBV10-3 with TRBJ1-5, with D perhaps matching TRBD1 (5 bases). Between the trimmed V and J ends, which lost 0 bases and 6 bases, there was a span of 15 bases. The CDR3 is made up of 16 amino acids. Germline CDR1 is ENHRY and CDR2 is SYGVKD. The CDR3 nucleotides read TGTGCCATCAGTGAGTCTCGAGTGGCAGGGTTTCAGCCCCAGCATTTT. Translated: CAISESRVAGFQPQHF.

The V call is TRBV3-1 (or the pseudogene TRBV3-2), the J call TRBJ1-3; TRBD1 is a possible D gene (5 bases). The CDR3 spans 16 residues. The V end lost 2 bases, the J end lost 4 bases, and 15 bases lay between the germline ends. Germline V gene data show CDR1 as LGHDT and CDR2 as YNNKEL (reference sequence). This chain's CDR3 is CASSQMGEGSGNTIYF. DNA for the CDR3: TGTGCCAGCAGCCAAATGGGGGAAGGTTCGGGAAACACCATATATTTT.

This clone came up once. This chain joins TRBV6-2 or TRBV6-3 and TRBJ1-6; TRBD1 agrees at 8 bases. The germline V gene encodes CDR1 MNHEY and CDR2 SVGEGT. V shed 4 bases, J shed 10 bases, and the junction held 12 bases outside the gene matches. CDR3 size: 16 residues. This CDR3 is CASSSVDRAVYSPLHF. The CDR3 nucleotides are TGTGCCAGCAGTTCCGTGGACAGGGCAGTATACTCACCCCTCCACTTT.

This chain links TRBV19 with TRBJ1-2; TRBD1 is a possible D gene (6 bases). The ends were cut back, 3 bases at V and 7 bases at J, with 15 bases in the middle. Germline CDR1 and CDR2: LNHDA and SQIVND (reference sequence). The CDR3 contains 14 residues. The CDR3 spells CASSIWAGQGGYTF. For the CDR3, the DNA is TGTGCCAGTAGTATCTGGGCGGGACAAGGTGGCTACACCTTC.

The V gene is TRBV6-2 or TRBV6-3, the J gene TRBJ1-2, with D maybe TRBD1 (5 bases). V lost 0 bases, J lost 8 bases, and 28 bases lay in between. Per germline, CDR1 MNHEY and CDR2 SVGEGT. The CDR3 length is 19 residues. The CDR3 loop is CASSYSKSQIRRGPGGYTF. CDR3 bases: TGTGCCAGCAGTTACTCGAAATCCCAAATCCGGAGGGGCCCTGGCGGCTACACCTTC.

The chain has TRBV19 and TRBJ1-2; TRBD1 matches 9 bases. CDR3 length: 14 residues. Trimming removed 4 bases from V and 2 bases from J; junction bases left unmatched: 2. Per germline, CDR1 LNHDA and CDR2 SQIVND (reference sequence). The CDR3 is CASSTGTGNYGYTF. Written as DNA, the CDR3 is TGTGCCAGTAGTACTGGGACAGGGAACTATGGCTACACCTTC. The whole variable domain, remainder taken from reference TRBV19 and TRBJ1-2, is DGGITQSPKYLFRKEGQNVTLSCEQNLNHDAMYWYRQDPGQGLRLIYYSQIVNDFQKGDIAEGYSVSREKKESFPLTVTSAQKNPTAFYLCASSTGTGNYGYTFGSGTRLTVV.

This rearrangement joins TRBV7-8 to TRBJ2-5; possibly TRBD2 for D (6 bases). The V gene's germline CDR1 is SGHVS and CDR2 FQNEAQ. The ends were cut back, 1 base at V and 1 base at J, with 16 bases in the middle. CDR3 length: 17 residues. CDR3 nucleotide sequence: TGTGCCAGCAGCTTAGGGCTTAGCGGATCCCTCCAAGAGACCCAGTACTTC. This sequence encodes CASSLGLSGSLQETQYF.

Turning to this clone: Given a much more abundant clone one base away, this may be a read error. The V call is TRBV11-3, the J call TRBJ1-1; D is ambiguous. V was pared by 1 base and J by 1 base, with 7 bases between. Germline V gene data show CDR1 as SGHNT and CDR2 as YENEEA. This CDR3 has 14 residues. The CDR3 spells CASSLGAANTEAFF. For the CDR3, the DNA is TGTGCCAGCAGCTTAGGGGCAGCGAACACTGAAGCTTTCTTT.

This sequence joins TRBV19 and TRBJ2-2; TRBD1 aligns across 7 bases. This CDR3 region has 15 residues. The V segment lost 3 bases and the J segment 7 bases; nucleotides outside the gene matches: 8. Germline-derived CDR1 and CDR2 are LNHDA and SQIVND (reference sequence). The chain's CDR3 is CASSIQTGVVGELFF. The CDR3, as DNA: TGTGCCAGTAGTATTCAAACAGGGGTCGTCGGGGAGCTGTTTTTT.

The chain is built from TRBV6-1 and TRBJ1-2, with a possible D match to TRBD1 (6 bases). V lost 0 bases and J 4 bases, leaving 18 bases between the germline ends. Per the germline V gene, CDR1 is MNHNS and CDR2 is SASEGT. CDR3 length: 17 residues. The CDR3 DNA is TGTGCCAGCAGTGAAGCGCAATGGGGGGCGCACGTCTATGGCTACACCTTC. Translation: CASSEAQWGAHVYGYTF.

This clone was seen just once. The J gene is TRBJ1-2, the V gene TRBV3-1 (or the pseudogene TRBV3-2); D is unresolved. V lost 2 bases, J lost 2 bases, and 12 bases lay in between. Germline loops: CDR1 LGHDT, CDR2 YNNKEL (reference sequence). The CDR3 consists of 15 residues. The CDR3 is CASSQKGAGNYGYTF. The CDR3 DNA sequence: TGTGCCAGCAGCCAAAAGGGTGCGGGCAACTATGGCTACACCTTC.

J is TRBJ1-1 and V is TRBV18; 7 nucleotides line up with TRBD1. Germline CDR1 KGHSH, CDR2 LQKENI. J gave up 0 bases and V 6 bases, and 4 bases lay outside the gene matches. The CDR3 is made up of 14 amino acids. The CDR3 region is CASSMDRMNTEAFF. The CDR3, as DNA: TGTGCCAGCTCCATGGACAGGATGAACACTGAAGCTTTCTTT. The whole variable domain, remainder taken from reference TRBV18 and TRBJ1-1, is NAGVMQNPRHLVRRRGQEARLRCSPMKGHSHVYWYRQLPEEGLKFMVYLQKENIIDESGMPKERFSAEFPKEGPSILRIQQVVRGDSAAYFCASSMDRMNTEAFFGQGTRLTVV.

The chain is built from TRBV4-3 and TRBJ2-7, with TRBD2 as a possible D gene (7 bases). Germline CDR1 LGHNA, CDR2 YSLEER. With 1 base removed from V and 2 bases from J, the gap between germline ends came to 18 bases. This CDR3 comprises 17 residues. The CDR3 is CASSQVRGGSGTYEQYF. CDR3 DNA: TGCGCCAGCAGCCAAGTTAGGGGGGGGAGCGGAACCTACGAGCAGTACTTC.

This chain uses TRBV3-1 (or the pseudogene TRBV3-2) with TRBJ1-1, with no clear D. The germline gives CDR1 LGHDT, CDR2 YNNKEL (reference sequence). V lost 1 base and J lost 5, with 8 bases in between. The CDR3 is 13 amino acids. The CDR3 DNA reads TGTGCCAGCAGCCAAGGTTTAGGAACTGAAGCTTTCTTT. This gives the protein CASSQGLGTEAFF.

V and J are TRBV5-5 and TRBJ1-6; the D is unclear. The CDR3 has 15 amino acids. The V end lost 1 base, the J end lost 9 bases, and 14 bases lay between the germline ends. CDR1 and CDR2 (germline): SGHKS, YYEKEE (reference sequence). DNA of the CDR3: TGTGCCAGCAGCTTGTCCACCCTCGAGGGTTCACCCCTCCACTTT. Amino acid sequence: CASSLSTLEGSPLHF.

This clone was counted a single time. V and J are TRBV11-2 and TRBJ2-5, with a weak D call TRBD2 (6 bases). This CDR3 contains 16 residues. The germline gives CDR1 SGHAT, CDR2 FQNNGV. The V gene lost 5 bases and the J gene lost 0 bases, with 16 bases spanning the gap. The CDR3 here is CASSTSTRGNQETQYF. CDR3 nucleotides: TGTGCCAGCAGCACTAGCACTAGGGGAAACCAAGAGACCCAGTACTTC. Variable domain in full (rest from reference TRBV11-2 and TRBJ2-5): EAGVAQSPRYKIIEKRQSVAFWCNPISGHATLYWYQQILGQGPKLLIQFQNNGVVDDSQLPKDRFSAERLKGVDSTLKIQPAKLEDSAVYLCASSTSTRGNQETQYFGPGTRLLVL.